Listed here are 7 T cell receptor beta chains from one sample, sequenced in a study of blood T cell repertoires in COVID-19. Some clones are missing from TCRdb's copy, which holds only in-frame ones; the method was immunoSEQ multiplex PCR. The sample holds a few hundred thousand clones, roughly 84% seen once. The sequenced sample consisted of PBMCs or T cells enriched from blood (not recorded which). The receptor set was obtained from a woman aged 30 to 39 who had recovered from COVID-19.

The CDR3 protein is CASSISSPTGGEQYF. The CDR3 bases are TGTGCCAGTAGTATTTCTAGTCCGACCGGGGGAGAGCAGTACTTC. V is TRBV19 and J is TRBJ2-7, with a possible D match to TRBD2 (6 bases). This CDR3 is 15 amino acids long. Germline-derived CDR1 and CDR2 are LNHDA and SQIVND (reference sequence). Deletions cut 3 bases from V and 7 bases from J, with 19 bases between. Full variable domain (missing parts from reference TRBV19 and TRBJ2-7): DGGITQSPKYLFRKEGQNVTLSCEQNLNHDAMYWYRQDPGQGLRLIYYSQIVNDFQKGDIAEGYSVSREKKESFPLTVTSAQKNPTAFYLCASSISSPTGGEQYFGPGTRLTVT.

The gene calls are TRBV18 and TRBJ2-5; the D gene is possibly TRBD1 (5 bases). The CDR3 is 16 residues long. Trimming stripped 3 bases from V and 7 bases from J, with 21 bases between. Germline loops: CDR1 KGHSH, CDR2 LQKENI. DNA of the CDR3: TGTGCCAGCTCACCCAAGCAGGCTGCAGGGTACGGGACCCAGTACTTC. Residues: CASSPKQAAGYGTQYF.

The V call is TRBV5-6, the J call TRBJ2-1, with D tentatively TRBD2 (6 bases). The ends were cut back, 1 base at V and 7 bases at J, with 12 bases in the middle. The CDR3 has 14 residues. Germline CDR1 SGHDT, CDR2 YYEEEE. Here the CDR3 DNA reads TGTGCCAGCAGCTTGCGGCCGGGGGAGAATGAGCAGTTCTTC. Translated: CASSLRPGENEQFF. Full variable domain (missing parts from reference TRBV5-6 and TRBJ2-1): DAGVTQSPTHLIKTRGQQVTLRCSPKSGHDTVSWYQQALGQGPQFIFQYYEEEERQRGNFPDRFSGHQFPNYSSELNVNALLLGDSALYLCASSLRPGENEQFFGPGTRLTVL.

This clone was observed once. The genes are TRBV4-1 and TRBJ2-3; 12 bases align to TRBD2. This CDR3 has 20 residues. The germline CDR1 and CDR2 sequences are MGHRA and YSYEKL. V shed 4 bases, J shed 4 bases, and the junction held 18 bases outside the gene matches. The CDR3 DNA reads TGCGCCAGCAGCCCAACCTGGGCTAGCGGGAGGGCCTCAAGCTCAGATACGCAGTATTTT. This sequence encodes CASSPTWASGRASSSDTQYF.

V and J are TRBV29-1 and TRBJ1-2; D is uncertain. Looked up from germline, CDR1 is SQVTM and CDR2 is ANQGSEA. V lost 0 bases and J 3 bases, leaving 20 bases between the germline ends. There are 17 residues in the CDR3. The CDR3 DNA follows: TGCAGCGTTGAAGATCCCGACCCCGGTGCAGGCGACTATGGCTACACCTTC. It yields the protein CSVEDPDPGAGDYGYTF.

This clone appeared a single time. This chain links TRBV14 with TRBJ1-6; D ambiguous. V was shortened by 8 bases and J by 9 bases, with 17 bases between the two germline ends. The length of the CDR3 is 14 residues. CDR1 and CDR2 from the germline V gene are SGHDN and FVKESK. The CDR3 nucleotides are TGTGCCAGCGCCCCGGGGAGACTGGCTTCACCCCTCCACTTT. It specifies CASAPGRLASPLHF.

The CDR3 spells CATSRTVGPTTNEQFF. The CDR3 DNA is TGTGCCACCAGCAGGACTGTAGGTCCCACTACCAATGAGCAGTTCTTC. This sequence joins TRBV15 and TRBJ2-1; D is uncertain. This CDR3 has 16 residues. CDR1 and CDR2 (germline): LNHNV, YYDKDF (reference sequence). Trimming shortened V by 3 bases and J by 6 bases, and 18 bases separated the two germline ends.